Presented here are 9 T cell receptor beta chains from one specimen sequenced in a study of T cell repertoires in cytomegalovirus infection (dated by TCRdb to between 2018 and 2021). Antigens of these TCRs are unknown. The sample's treatment or condition label is to be understood as: in vitro stimulation with specific CMV peptide epitopes to enrich CMV-specific T cells. The data were produced on an Illumina HiSeq 1500. TCRdb took the public reads, trimmed them with fastp at Q25, ran MiXCR for clone calling and kept in-frame beta chains. Under each unique CDR3 protein, matching rows form one entry showing the most common genes and DNA. This sample gives approximately 120,000 distinct CDR3 sequences in total; more than 30% of them show up just once. Of the sample, under 65% is held by the ten largest clones. The sample here was CD8+ T cells from cultured PBMCs, taken from culture after CMV antigen stimulation. These receptors were collected from a human donor in good health (CMV status not recorded). Some clones in this sample may be carry-over from other donors' samples.

This clonotype was observed a handful of times. V and J are TRBV19 and TRBJ1-2, with D perhaps TRBD1 (6 bases). The CDR3 totals 15 residues. The germline V gene has CDR1 LNHDA and CDR2 SQIVND (reference sequence). V lost 10 bases and J lost 1, with 19 bases in between. The CDR3 is CATMGAGTYNYGYTF. CDR3 DNA: TGTGCCACCATGGGGGCAGGCACGTATAACTATGGCTACACCTTC.

The V gene is TRBV2, the J gene TRBJ1-6; 7 bases agree with TRBD1. This CDR3 is built from 15 residues. The V and J ends lost 4 bases and 7 bases, in that order; junction bases with no gene match: 7. The germline CDR1 and CDR2 sequences are SNHLY and FYNNEI. This chain's CDR3 is CASSVRQGGNSPLHF. The CDR3 DNA is TGTGCCAGCAGTGTCAGACAGGGCGGAAATTCACCCCTCCACTTT.

The chain has TRBV28 and TRBJ2-3; the D is unclear. Trimming shortened V by 5 bases and J by 6 bases, and 18 bases separated the two germline ends. Germline V gene data show CDR1 as MDHEN and CDR2 as SYDVKM. There are 15 residues in the CDR3. The DNA of the CDR3 is TGTGCCAGCAGTCCGATTACGACGGGTGCCGATACGCAGTATTTT. Its protein is CASSPITTGADTQYF.

This clonotype appeared a few times. The chain has TRBV12-3 or TRBV12-4 and TRBJ2-7; D remains ambiguous. Between the trimmed V and J ends, which lost 7 bases and 3 bases, there was a span of 10 bases. The CDR3 is 12 amino acids. The CDR3 loop reads CASTPDGYEQYF. CDR3 bases: TGTGCCAGCACCCCGGACGGCTACGAGCAGTACTTC.

The gene calls are TRBV7-9 and TRBJ2-1, with TRBD2 identical over 8 bases. The V segment lost 3 bases and the J segment 5 bases; nucleotides outside the gene matches: 15. Looked up from germline, CDR1 is SEHNR and CDR2 is FQNEAQ (reference sequence). The CDR3 length is 18 residues. The CDR3 region is CASSFPSILSGVDNEQFF. DNA of the CDR3: TGTGCCAGCAGCTTTCCATCAATCCTTAGCGGGGTCGACAATGAGCAGTTCTTC. Combining the CDR3 with reference TRBV7-9 and TRBJ2-1 gives the whole variable domain DTGVSQNPRHKITKRGQNVTFRCDPISEHNRLYWYRQTLGQGPEFLTYFQNEAQLEKSRLLSDRFSAERPKGSFSTLEIQRTEQGDSAMYLCASSFPSILSGVDNEQFFGPGTRLTVL.

There are a few counts of this clonotype. The chain has TRBV11-1 and TRBJ2-7; no clear D gene. The V and J ends lost 4 bases and 2 bases respectively, with 9 bases between them. The CDR3 has 13 residues. Germline CDR1 is SGHAT and CDR2 is FQDESV (reference sequence). The CDR3 coding sequence is TGTGCCAGCAGCTACAGACAAGCCTACGAGCAGTACTTC. Its translation: CASSYRQAYEQYF.

J is TRBJ1-5 and V is TRBV15, with D tentatively TRBD1 (6 bases). This CDR3 has 20 amino acids. Trimming removed 0 bases from V and 0 bases from J, with 21 bases in between. Per germline, CDR1 LNHNV and CDR2 YYDKDF (reference sequence). The CDR3, as DNA: TGTGCCACCAGCAGAGAGAGACTGGAGGAGGGGGGTTATAGCAATCAGCCCCAGCATTTT. It codes for CATSRERLEEGGYSNQPQHF.

The sample holds many counts of this clonotype. The chain joins TRBV11-2 to TRBJ1-6; D is undetermined. Germline lookup yields CDR1 SGHAT and CDR2 FQNNGV. This CDR3 has 18 amino acids. V lost 0 bases, J lost 7 bases, and 19 bases lay in between. CDR3 coding DNA: TGTGCCAGCAGCTTAGACCACTCGGATGCTTTCTTGAATTCACCCCTCCACTTT. Its translation is CASSLDHSDAFLNSPLHF.

This sequence joins TRBV12-3 or TRBV12-4 and TRBJ2-1; perhaps TRBD2 as D (5 bases). This CDR3 has 11 amino acids. Trimming shortened V by 8 bases and J by 9 bases, and 11 bases separated the two germline ends. The CDR3 protein is CASGTRIEQFF. In DNA form, the CDR3 reads TGTGCCAGCGGAACTAGAATTGAGCAGTTCTTC.